This is a list of T cell receptor beta chains from one sample in a study of blood T cell repertoires in COVID-19. The method was immunoSEQ multiplex PCR; TCRdb's version includes in-frame clones alone and lacks a portion of them. In the table there are about 280,000 clones, approximately 85% of which are singletons. The material sequenced was peripheral blood. The receptor set was obtained from a woman in her 70s with acute or convalescent COVID-19. CDR3s include the opening cysteine and the closing phenylalanine or tryptophan. The D gene is left open where the match is weak. A row's size may be missing; if present it is once, few, many or a size class.

clone size	J gene	D gene	V gene	CDR3 DNA	CDR3 protein
-	TRBJ1-4	TRBD1	TRBV5-1	TGCGCCAGCAGCCCCCTGGACAGGGTGGGAAAAAAACTGTTTTTT	CASSPLDRVGKKLFF
-	TRBJ1-2	TRBD1	TRBV15	TGTGCCACCAGCAGGGGGACAGCATATGGCTACACCTTC	CATSRGTAYGYTF
-	TRBJ2-2	-	TRBV7-3	TGTGCCAGCAGCTTTAGCGACACCGGGGAGCTGTTTTTT	CASSFSDTGELFF
few	TRBJ1-1	-	TRBV3-1/TRBV3-2	TGTGCCAGCAGCCAACCAGAGAAGGGGAGGGATCGGGCTGAAGCTTTCTTT	CASSQPEKGRDRAEAFF
-	TRBJ2-1	-	TRBV6-5	TGTGCCAGCAGTTACCGACAGGTGGAGTACAATGAGCAGTTCTTC	CASSYRQVEYNEQFF
-	TRBJ1-2	TRBD1	TRBV5-5	TGTGCCAGCAGCTTAGGGACAGCAAACTATGGCTACACCTTC	CASSLGTANYGYTF
-	TRBJ2-5	TRBD2	TRBV7-8	TGTGCCAGCAGCTTAGCTAGCGGGGGGGTCGACCAGTACTTC	CASSLASGGVDQYF
-	TRBJ2-7	TRBD2	TRBV7-3	TGTGCCAGCAGCTTAAGGTCGGGAGGAGAGCAGTACTTC	CASSLRSGGEQYF
-	TRBJ2-7	-	TRBV5-1	TGCGCCAGCAGCTTGGTAGGGGGGGATATCTACGAGCAGTACTTC	CASSLVGGDIYEQYF
-	TRBJ1-2	-	TRBV5-1	TGCGCCAGCAGCTTATCCCGACGGGATGGCTACACCTTC	CASSLSRRDGYTF
-	TRBJ1-1	-	TRBV19	TGTGCCAGTAGGTTAACAGGGTATACTGAAGCTTTCTTT	CASRLTGYTEAFF
-	TRBJ1-3	TRBD1	TRBV5-1	TGCGCCAGCAGCCCGCAGGGGGTTGGCGGAAACACCATATATTTT	CASSPQGVGGNTIYF
-	TRBJ2-5	TRBD1	TRBV30	TGTGCCTGGAGTGGGACAGGAAAGGGGACCCAGTACTTC	CAWSGTGKGTQYF
-	TRBJ2-7	-	TRBV2	TGTGCCAGCAGGCAGGGGCCCTACGAGCAGTACTTC	CASRQGPYEQYF
-	TRBJ1-6	TRBD1	TRBV30	TGTGCCTGGAGCCCCGGGACAGGGGGTTTTTATAATTCACCCCTCCACTTT	CAWSPGTGGFYNSPLHF
-	TRBJ1-1	TRBD1	TRBV5-1	TGCGCCAGCAGCTCCCGGACAGGGACTGAAGCTTTCTTT	CASSSRTGTEAFF
-	TRBJ1-6	-	TRBV2	TGTGCCAGAACAGGGTCGACTTCACCCCTCCACTTT	CARTGSTSPLHF